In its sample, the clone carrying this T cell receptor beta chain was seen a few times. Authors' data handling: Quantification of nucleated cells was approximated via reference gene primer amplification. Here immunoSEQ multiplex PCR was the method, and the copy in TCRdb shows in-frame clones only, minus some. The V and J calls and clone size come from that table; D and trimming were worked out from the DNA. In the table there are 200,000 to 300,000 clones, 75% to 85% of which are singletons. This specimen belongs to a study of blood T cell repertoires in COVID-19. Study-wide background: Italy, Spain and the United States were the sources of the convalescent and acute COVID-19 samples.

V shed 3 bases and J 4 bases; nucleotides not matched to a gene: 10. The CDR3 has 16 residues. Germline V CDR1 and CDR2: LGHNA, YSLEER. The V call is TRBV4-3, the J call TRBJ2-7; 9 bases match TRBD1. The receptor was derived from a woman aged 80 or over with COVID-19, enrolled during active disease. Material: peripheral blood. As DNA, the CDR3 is TGCGCCAGCAGCCATTCCCTGGACAGGGGAGGGTACGAGCAGTACTTC. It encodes CASSHSLDRGGYEQYF.